The clone carrying this T cell receptor beta chain was counted ten times or more. The antigen is not known. This CDR3 contains 14 residues. Germline V lookup: CDR1 LGHNT, CDR2 FRNRAP. Trimming stripped 0 bases from V and 6 bases from J, with 9 bases between. The sample comes from a study of spatial heterogeneity in lung cancer. Study observations and caveats: For expanded intratumoral alpha and beta TCRs, counts tracked tumor mutation counts.

Stated time point: sample taken at primary tumor resection. Whole RNA, which was extracted from tumor, nontumor lung tissue or frozen PBMC, was sequenced without any cell sorting. MiXCR, run by TCRdb on the 5' RACE reads, gives a single entry per CDR3 protein. The profile covers 14,000 or so distinct CDR3 sequences, with around 4.7% appearing a single time and 15% to 20% taken by the ten largest. The chain combines TRBV12-5 with TRBJ1-5; D might be TRBD1 (5 bases). The clonotype comes from a female donor with early-stage non-small cell lung cancer. Specimen: lung tumor tissue, collected at surgery. The CDR3 nucleotides read TGTGCTAGTGGTTTGGTTCAGGGAGGTCAGCCCCAGCATTTT. Residues: CASGLVQGGQPQHF.